These 8 T cell receptor beta chains originate from one sample sequenced in a study of CD8 T cells in Susac syndrome (dated by TCRdb to between 2018 and 2021). The library was obtained by the immunoSEQ multiplex PCR assay. RNA was extracted using the RNeasy kit, and about 0.5 to 1 ug of the RNA was reverse transcribed with random hexamers. The raw public data were reprocessed by TCRdb itself: fastp quality trimming at Q25, MiXCR clonotype calling, in-frame beta chains only. Under each unique CDR3 protein, matching rows form one entry showing the most common genes and DNA. The sample table lists about 120,000 distinct CDR3 sequences, less than 95% of them with a count of one. 0.095% to 0.15% of the sample lies in the top ten. Sample: CD4+ T cells from PBMCs. The receptor source for this set is a human donor with multiple sclerosis.

This rearrangement joins TRBV12-5 to TRBJ1-2, with unresolved D. CDR3 length: 14 residues. V was clipped by 8 bases and J by 0 bases, with 13 bases between them. The germline CDR1 and CDR2 sequences are LGHNT and FRNRAP. CDR3 in DNA: TGTGCTAGTCGGGAACCGCGACCTAACTATGGCTACACCTTC. This gives the protein CASREPRPNYGYTF.

The rearrangement uses TRBV4-1 and TRBJ1-1; 7 bases are a match to TRBD1. Germline values: CDR1 MGHRA, CDR2 YSYEKL. J was trimmed by 0 bases and V by 5 bases; bases with no gene match: 21. The CDR3 is made up of 20 amino acids. The CDR3, as DNA: TGCGCCAGCAGCATAGGCGATTTGACAGGGAGAGGGATTATGAACACTGAAGCTTTCTTT. This encodes CASSIGDLTGRGIMNTEAFF.

The count of this clonotype is one. The rearrangement joins TRBV19 to TRBJ2-7; 7 bases are a match to TRBD1. The germline V gene encodes CDR1 LNHDA and CDR2 SQIVND (reference sequence). V lost 6 bases to trimming and J lost 3 bases; unmatched junction nucleotides: 11. The CDR3 sequence is 15 residues long. This CDR3 is CASSTGTVKIYEQYF. DNA of the CDR3: TGTGCCAGTAGCACCGGGACAGTCAAAATCTACGAGCAGTACTTC. Combining the CDR3 with reference TRBV19 and TRBJ2-7 gives the whole variable domain DGGITQSPKYLFRKEGQNVTLSCEQNLNHDAMYWYRQDPGQGLRLIYYSQIVNDFQKGDIAEGYSVSREKKESFPLTVTSAQKNPTAFYLCASSTGTVKIYEQYFGPGTRLTVT.

This clonotype was counted a few times. The J gene is TRBJ1-1, the V gene TRBV30; D unclear. V was pared by 3 bases and J by 3 bases, with 8 bases between. CDR3 size: 12 residues. Germline V gene lookup returns CDR1 GTSNPN and CDR2 SVGIG (reference sequence). The chain's CDR3 is CAWSRRDTEAFF. For the CDR3, the DNA is TGTGCCTGGAGCAGGAGGGACACTGAAGCTTTCTTT. The full variable domain, in which reference TRBV30 and TRBJ1-1 provide the parts outside the CDR3, is SQTIHQWPATLVQPVGSPLSLECTVEGTSNPNLYWYRQAAGRGLQLLFYSVGIGQISSEVPQNLSASRPQDRQFILSSKKLLLSDSGFYLCAWSRRDTEAFFGQGTRLTVV.

The genes are TRBV12-3 or TRBV12-4 and TRBJ1-4, with TRBD1 identical over 7 bases. The CDR3 is 14 residues long. Unmatched junction bases numbered 7, after V lost 4 bases and J lost 8 bases. CDR3 bases: TGTGCCAGCAGTTCGAACCTACAGGGGGAAAAACTGTTTTTT. Translating gives CASSSNLQGEKLFF.

This chain joins TRBV20-1 and TRBJ2-5, with 11 bases identical to TRBD2. Germline V gene sequence: CDR1 DFQATT, CDR2 SNEGSKA (reference sequence). This CDR3 is built from 16 residues. V gave up 3 bases and J gave up 5 bases; unmatched junction bases: 11. The CDR3 is CSASRLAGGRTETQYF. In DNA, the CDR3 is TGCAGTGCTAGTCGGCTAGCGGGGGGCCGGACGGAGACCCAGTACTTC.

V usage is TRBV5-1 and J usage is TRBJ2-3, with D perhaps TRBD1 or TRBD2 (5 bases each). CDR1 and CDR2 from the germline V gene are SGHRS and YFSETQ. V gave up 4 bases and J gave up 5 bases, with 14 bases separating them. The CDR3 consists of 14 residues. DNA of the CDR3: TGCGCCAGCAGCACCCAGGGACGGGGAGATACGCAGTATTTT. This sequence encodes CASSTQGRGDTQYF.

A few counts support this clonotype. The chain recombines TRBV29-1 with TRBJ1-2, with 8 positions matching TRBD1. The V gene's germline CDR1 is SQVTM and CDR2 ANQGSEA. There are 13 residues in the CDR3. J lost 2 bases, V lost 7 bases, and 6 bases had no gene match. The CDR3, as DNA: TGCAGCGCCGTGGACAGGGAAAACTATGGCTACACCTTC. Encoded protein: CSAVDRENYGYTF. Supplemented by reference TRBV29-1 and TRBJ1-2, the full variable domain reads SAVISQKPSRDICQRGTSLTIQCQVDSQVTMMFWYRQQPGQSLTLIATANQGSEATYESGFVIDKFPISRPNLTFSTLTVSNMSPEDSSIYLCSAVDRENYGYTFGSGTRLTVV.